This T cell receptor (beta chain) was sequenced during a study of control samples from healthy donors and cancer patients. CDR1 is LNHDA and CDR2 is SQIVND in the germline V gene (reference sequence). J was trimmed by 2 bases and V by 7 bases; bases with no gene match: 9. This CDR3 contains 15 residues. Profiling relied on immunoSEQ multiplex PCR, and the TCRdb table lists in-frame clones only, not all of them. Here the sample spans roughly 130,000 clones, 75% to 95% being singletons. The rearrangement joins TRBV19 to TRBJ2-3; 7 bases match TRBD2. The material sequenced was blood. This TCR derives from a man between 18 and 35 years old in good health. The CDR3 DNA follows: TGTGCCAGTACGGACAAGCGGGGTTTCACAGATACGCAGTATTTT. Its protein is CASTDKRGFTDTQYF.